The source of this TCR beta chain is a study of cytomegalovirus exposure and HLA in healthy donors. PCR involved 60 Vbeta and 13 Jbeta primers. The protocol was immunoSEQ multiplex PCR, while the TCRdb copy is restricted to in-frame clones and leaves out a portion. The profile shows roughly 180,000 clones, around four fifths of them singletons. A remark on this clone: Antigen specificity is unknown.

Whole-study findings and limits: Researchers left out some V segments, among them TRBV6-2 and TRBV6-3, as indistinguishable. Cytomegalovirus-associated status was assigned to approximately 160 TCR beta chains.

CDR3 length: 13 residues. Per the germline V gene, CDR1 is MNHEY and CDR2 is SMNVEV (reference sequence). V gave up 5 bases and J gave up 8 bases, with 12 bases separating them. V is TRBV27 and J is TRBJ1-4; D ambiguous. Specimen: PBMCs. This sequence was found in a young man in good health and CMV-seronegative. DNA of the CDR3: TGTGCCAGCAGTCTCAGCCCGGGGGAAAAACTGTTTTTT. Its translation: CASSLSPGEKLFF.